One sample yielded the 23 T cell receptor beta chains listed below, sequenced in a study of T cells in Graves' hyperthyroidism and ophthalmopathy. The TCR beta CDR3 regions underwent amplification using RNA transcripts as the source. An initial round of RT-PCR targeting the TCR CDR3 relied on the HTBI primer set. Each CDR3 protein is one row after TCRdb ran MiXCR on the multiplex PCR reads. The table shows about 350,000 distinct CDR3 sequences, with about 15% occurring only once. The material sequenced was blood. The receptors derive from a young woman with Graves' hyperthyroidism.

In this sample, this clonotype turned up a few times. CDR3 in amino acids: CASRNTGELFF. The CDR3 nucleotides are TGCGCCAGCAGGAATACCGGGGAGCTGTTTTTT. This chain connects TRBV4-1 to TRBJ2-2; no reliable D call. This CDR3 is built from 11 residues. Germline V gene sequence: CDR1 MGHRA, CDR2 YSYEKL. Trimming shortened V by 6 bases and J by 5 bases, and 4 bases separated the two germline ends.

This chain links TRBV7-8 with TRBJ1-5, with D unclear. Germline-derived CDR1 and CDR2 are SGHVS and FQNEAQ. Trimming stripped 4 bases from V and 0 bases from J, with 7 bases between. The CDR3 is made up of 14 amino acids. The CDR3 spells CASSSTYSNQPQHF. Written as DNA, the CDR3 is TGTGCCAGCAGCTCTACATATAGCAATCAGCCCCAGCATTTT.

A word on this clonotype: This may arise from a read error, as a much more abundant clone is one base away. The CDR3 bases are TGCGCCAGCAGCTTGGTATCCGGGTTTGGCTCCACAGATACGCAGCATTTT. Amino acid sequence: CASSLVSGFGSTDTQHF. The chain employs TRBV5-1 and TRBJ2-3; no clear D. The DNA end lines up better with TRBJ1-5; the J call may be wrong. Looked up from germline, CDR1 is SGHRS and CDR2 is YFSETQ. The CDR3 consists of 17 residues.

V usage is TRBV7-9 and J usage is TRBJ2-5, with D perhaps matching TRBD1 or TRBD2 (5 bases each). CDR1 is SEHNR, CDR2 FQNEAQ, per germline (reference sequence). This CDR3 contains 14 residues. V lost 6 bases and J lost 3, with 14 bases in between. This chain's CDR3 is CASRTDLGEETQYF. The DNA for the CDR3 is TGTGCCAGCAGGACAGATTTGGGGGAAGAGACCCAGTACTTC.

The chain joins TRBV11-2 to TRBJ2-4; tentatively, D is TRBD2 (6 bases). The V gene's germline CDR1 is SGHAT and CDR2 FQNNGV. With 2 bases removed from V and 0 bases from J, the gap between germline ends came to 17 bases. This CDR3 spans 18 amino acids. CDR3 DNA: TGTGCCAGCAGCTTATCCTTCGTTAGCGGATTAGCCAAAAACATTCAGTACTTC. The encoded protein is CASSLSFVSGLAKNIQYF. The whole variable domain, filled in from reference TRBV11-2 and TRBJ2-4, reads EAGVAQSPRYKIIEKRQSVAFWCNPISGHATLYWYQQILGQGPKLLIQFQNNGVVDDSQLPKDRFSAERLKGVDSTLKIQPAKLEDSAVYLCASSLSFVSGLAKNIQYFGAGTRLSVL.

This sequence joins TRBV7-2 and TRBJ2-7; D is unclear. Deletions cut 1 base from V and 1 base from J, with 11 bases between. This CDR3 is 15 amino acids long. Germline loops: CDR1 SGHTA, CDR2 FQGNSA. CDR3 DNA: TGTGCCAGCAGCTTAGTCGCGTCCAGATCCTACGAGCAGTACTTC. Residues: CASSLVASRSYEQYF.

The V gene is TRBV4-1, the J gene TRBJ1-2, with D tentatively TRBD1 (6 bases). The CDR3 is made up of 15 amino acids. Germline V gene sequence: CDR1 MGHRA, CDR2 YSYEKL. V shed 1 base and J shed 7 bases, with 16 bases lying between them. The CDR3 spells CASSQVARGAGGYTF. As DNA, the CDR3 is TGCGCCAGCAGCCAAGTCGCACGGGGGGCTGGTGGCTACACCTTC.

The chain joins TRBV12-3 or TRBV12-4 to TRBJ2-6; D ambiguous. The CDR3 is 12 residues long. V was shortened by 10 bases and J by 2 bases, with 6 bases between the two germline ends. In DNA form, the CDR3 reads TGTGCCACCTTTCCTGGGGCCAACGTCCTGACTTTC. Its protein product is CATFPGANVLTF.

CDR3 region: CASSFEDGRQPQHF. Here the CDR3 DNA reads TGTGCCAGCAGCTTCGAGGACGGACGGCAGCCCCAGCATTTT. The gene calls are TRBV5-8 and TRBJ1-5; D unresolved. The CDR3 loop spans 14 amino acids. V was trimmed by 2 bases and J by 7 bases, leaving 13 bases between them. Germline assignment: CDR1 SGHTS and CDR2 YDEGEE.

This clonotype has more than one count but fewer than ten. The chain couples TRBV20-1 to TRBJ1-5; maybe TRBD1 (6 bases). From germline, CDR1 is DFQATT and CDR2 SNEGSKA (reference sequence). The CDR3 totals 13 residues. V was cut by 3 bases and J by 7 bases, with 13 bases left in between. For the CDR3, the DNA is TGCAGTGCTAGCACAGGGACTGGGCAGCCCCAGCATTTT. It translates to CSASTGTGQPQHF.

This sequence joins TRBV3-1 and TRBJ2-4; 9 bases agree with TRBD1. Germline CDR1 LGHDT, CDR2 YNNKEL (reference sequence). This CDR3 is built from 14 residues. With 5 bases clipped from V and 8 bases from J, the junction kept 7 bases outside the gene matches. CDR3 residues: CASSFRDREDIQYF. CDR3 DNA sequence: TGTGCCAGCAGCTTCCGGGACAGGGAGGACATTCAGTACTTC.

This clonotype was seen only a few times. The gene calls are TRBV28 and TRBJ1-1; 7 bases are shared with TRBD1. The CDR3 covers 14 residues. With V trimmed by 7 bases and J by 2 bases, 7 bases remained unmatched. CDR1 and CDR2 from the germline V gene are MDHEN and SYDVKM. CDR3: CASNGDSLNTEAFF. CDR3 nucleotides: TGTGCCAGCAACGGGGACAGCTTAAACACTGAAGCTTTCTTT.

The V gene is TRBV12-3 or TRBV12-4, the J gene TRBJ2-6; D uncertain. V was shortened by 6 bases and J by 0 bases, with 18 bases between the two germline ends. The CDR3 has 18 residues. The CDR3: CASSPAFTLLSGANVLTF. As DNA, the CDR3 is TGTGCCAGCAGCCCCGCCTTTACACTCCTCTCTGGGGCCAACGTCCTGACTTTC.

This clonotype was seen at least ten times. The chain is built from TRBV29-1 and TRBJ2-3, with TRBD2 identical over 10 bases. With V trimmed by 3 bases and J by 4 bases, 4 bases remained unmatched. Germline V CDR1 and CDR2: SQVTM, ANQGSEA. The CDR3 runs to 14 residues. This CDR3 reads CSVDGLAGADTQYF. CDR3 DNA: TGCAGCGTTGATGGGCTAGCGGGAGCAGATACGCAGTATTTT.

The table lists this clonotype with many counts. The chain links TRBV27 to TRBJ1-2, with a tentative D call TRBD1 (5 bases). Germline V gene data show CDR1 as MNHEY and CDR2 as SMNVEV (reference sequence). The V and J ends lost 5 bases and 5 bases respectively, with 15 bases between them. The CDR3 has 14 amino acids. CDR3 DNA sequence: TGTGCCAGCAGTAGAGCAGGGTATGGATATGGCTACACCTTC. Translating it yields CASSRAGYGYGYTF.

This clonotype was recorded many times. The chain employs TRBV12-3 or TRBV12-4 and TRBJ2-7, with 7 bases identical to TRBD2. With V trimmed by 3 bases and J by 3 bases, 5 bases remained unmatched. CDR3 size: 14 residues. This chain's CDR3 is CASSFGGSVYEQYF. The CDR3 region has the DNA TGTGCCAGCAGTTTTGGCGGGAGCGTCTACGAGCAGTACTTC.

With respect to this clonotype: This sequence may be a read error, since a much larger clone differs from it by one base. The genes are TRBV28 and TRBJ2-2; D ambiguous. The V end was cut by 6 bases, the J end by 10 bases, with 9 bases between. This CDR3 spans 11 amino acids. Germline CDR1 reads MDHEN; CDR2 reads SYDVKM. CDR3 in DNA: TGTGCCAGCAGATTAGGCGAGGAGCTGTTTTTT. Protein sequence: CASRLGEELFF.

This clonotype came up a few times. The chain carries TRBV7-2 and TRBJ2-6; tentatively, D is TRBD1 (6 bases). The CDR3 extends over 17 amino acids. Trimming pared 3 bases from V and 1 base from J, leaving 13 bases between. Germline lookup yields CDR1 SGHTA and CDR2 FQGNSA. The CDR3 reads CASSFNRVGSGANVLTF. For the CDR3, the DNA is TGTGCCAGCAGCTTTAACAGGGTAGGGTCTGGGGCCAACGTCCTGACTTTC.

As to this clonotype: This clone may be a read error of a much larger clone one base away. V usage is TRBV9 and J usage is TRBJ1-5, with a weak D call TRBD1 (6 bases). V was cut by 3 bases and J by 7 bases, with 14 bases left in between. Germline CDR1 SGDLS, CDR2 YYNGEE. The length of the CDR3 is 14 residues. CDR3 loop: CASSAYARGQPQHF. The DNA of the CDR3 is TGTGCCAGCAGCGCGTATGCGAGGGGGCAGCCCCAGCATTTT.

J is TRBJ2-2 and V is TRBV3-1; D call uncertain. The V and J ends lost 0 bases and 7 bases respectively, with 18 bases between them. Germline lookup yields CDR1 LGHDT and CDR2 YNNKEL (reference sequence). This CDR3 comprises 17 residues. This chain's CDR3 is CASSQDRIRMKSGELFF. For the CDR3, the DNA is TGTGCCAGCAGCCAAGATCGGATTAGAATGAAAAGCGGGGAGCTGTTTTTT.

In its sample, this clonotype was seen many times. The chain combines TRBV2 with TRBJ2-2, with a tentative D call TRBD2 (5 bases). Germline V CDR1 and CDR2: SNHLY, FYNNEI. V dropped 6 bases and J dropped 4 bases, with 12 bases sitting between them. The CDR3 is 14 residues long. The CDR3 DNA sequence: TGTGCCAGCAGCCCAGGACTGCTCACCGGGGAGCTGTTTTTT. Amino acids: CASSPGLLTGELFF.

V and J are TRBV6-1 and TRBJ1-3; D is ambiguous. The CDR3 contains 14 residues. V lost 5 bases and J 8 bases, leaving 16 bases between the germline ends. The germline CDR1 and CDR2 sequences are MNHNS and SASEGT. The CDR3 is CASSQEAIRDTIYF. CDR3 in DNA: TGTGCCAGCAGTCAAGAAGCTATTCGGGACACCATATATTTT.

This clonotype was seen at least ten times. The genes are TRBV27 and TRBJ2-7; 8 bases are shared with TRBD2. Germline lookup yields CDR1 MNHEY and CDR2 SMNVEV (reference sequence). V gave up 5 bases and J gave up 2 bases; unmatched junction bases: 11. CDR3 length: 16 residues. CDR3 sequence: CASSPLAGTFTYEQYF. CDR3 DNA: TGTGCCAGCAGTCCCTTAGCGGGAACATTCACCTACGAGCAGTACTTC.